The clone carrying this TCR beta chain turned up a few times. Its antigen remains unidentified. The sample originates from a study of blood T cells in healthy people across ages. Germline CDR1 and CDR2: LGHNA and YSLEER. The CDR3 has 15 amino acids. Trimming pared 0 bases from V and 2 bases from J, leaving 9 bases between. Study-wide results and limits: Per million T cells, TCR beta diversity dropped about linearly as age rose.

Together with a sample-barcoded 5' primer, a J-beta primer mix was included in a second PCR lasting about 7 to 11 cycles. TCRdb used MiXCR to reprocess the 5' RACE reads, holding one entry per CDR3 protein. The sample consists of 1,300,000 or so distinct CDR3 sequences, roughly 59% of them appearing once. This receptor was taken from a young man in good health. The sample taken for sequencing was blood. The chain links TRBV4-3 to TRBJ2-3; D not certain. CDR3 residues: CASSQEATSTDTQYF. In DNA, the CDR3 is TGCGCCAGCAGCCAAGAAGCGACATCCACAGATACGCAGTATTTT.